The T cell receptor (beta chain) under discussion was sequenced for a study of T cell responses to AZD1222 COVID-19 vaccine. Produced via immunoSEQ multiplex PCR; TCRdb's table is partial and in-frame only. The top ten hold over 15% of the sample, which has over 45,000 clones, 75% to 90% seen once. CDR1 and CDR2 (germline): MDHEN, SYDVKM. V lost 6 bases, J lost 3 bases, and 15 bases lay in between. The length of the CDR3 is 15 residues. This sequence was found in an adult in good health. This chain links TRBV28 with TRBJ1-5, with D tentatively TRBD1 (6 bases). The sequenced sample was peripheral blood, obtained on day 0 of AZD1222 vaccination. CDR3 amino acids: CASSPRQASNQPQHF. The CDR3 nucleotides are TGTGCCAGCAGCCCTCGACAGGCCTCCAATCAGCCCCAGCATTTT.